The rows below give T cell receptor beta chains drawn from one sample of a study of blood T cell repertoires in COVID-19. Data came from immunoSEQ multiplex PCR; TCRdb stores just in-frame clones and leaves some out. The table records under 300,000 clones, about nine tenths of them present only once. Source material: peripheral blood. Every receptor here comes from a man aged 50 to 60 with acute or convalescent COVID-19. The CDR3 runs from the conserved cysteine through the conserved F or W. A D gene is named only where the DNA matches it firmly. Part of the rows lack a size; the others show once, few, many or a class for expanded clones.

v_call	j_call	d_call	clone_size	cdr3_nt	cdr3_aa
TRBV5-4	TRBJ1-3	TRBD1	once	TGTGCCAGCAGCCCAGGGACAGACTCTGGAAACACCATATATTTT	CASSPGTDSGNTIYF
TRBV11-2	TRBJ2-5	TRBD2	once	TGTGCCAGCAGCTTAGAGGGCGGGGGGAGTAAGACCCAGTACTTC	CASSLEGGGSKTQYF
TRBV6-5	TRBJ2-4	NA	NA	TGTGCCAGCAGTTCCCCGGGACTAGCCAAAAACATTCAGTACTTC	CASSSPGLAKNIQYF
TRBV19	TRBJ2-1	TRBD2	NA	TGTGCCAGTAGCCCTAGCGGGGGCCTGGGTGAGCAGTTCTTC	CASSPSGGLGEQFF
TRBV24-1	TRBJ2-2	TRBD1	NA	TGTGCCACCAGTGACCCCGGACAGGGGAGCACCGGGGAGCTGTTTTTT	CATSDPGQGSTGELFF
TRBV12-3/TRBV12-4	TRBJ1-1	NA	NA	TGTGCCAGCAGTTTTCACCAGGCGGAAGCTTTCTTT	CASSFHQAEAFF
TRBV10-3	TRBJ1-6	TRBD1	NA	TGTGCCATCAGGACGGACAGGGGTTCACCCCTCCACTTT	CAIRTDRGSPLHF
TRBV5-1	TRBJ1-1	NA	NA	TGCGCCACCATGGTGGGGGGGGACTACACTGAAGCTTTCTTT	CATMVGGDYTEAFF
TRBV11-2	TRBJ1-6	NA	NA	TGTGCCAGCAGCAATAGGGGTCCGAGATGGGGTAATTCACCCCTCCACTTT	CASSNRGPRWGNSPLHF
TRBV7-9	TRBJ1-5	NA	once	TGTGCCAGCAGCTTAGCAGGAGATAATCAGCCCCAGCATTTT	CASSLAGDNQPQHF
TRBV2	TRBJ1-1	TRBD1	NA	TGTGCCAGCAAGGCCGGGACAGGGCCGGGGACTGAAGCTTTCTTT	CASKAGTGPGTEAFF
TRBV7-9	TRBJ2-1	NA	NA	TGTGCCAGCACCCCTAGTAGCTACAATGAGCAGTTCTTC	CASTPSSYNEQFF
TRBV6-1	TRBJ2-7	TRBD1	NA	TGTGCCAGCAGTGAACCGGGACAGGGGACCTACGAGCAGTACTTC	CASSEPGQGTYEQYF
TRBV5-4	TRBJ1-4	TRBD1	NA	TGTGCCAGCAGCATGGACAGGGGGCGAAGTGAAAAACTGTTTTTT	CASSMDRGRSEKLFF
TRBV5-1	TRBJ2-7	TRBD1	NA	TGCGCCAGCAGCCTAGGGGGCTCTTACTACGAGCAGTACTTC	CASSLGGSYYEQYF
TRBV7-6	TRBJ2-7	TRBD2	NA	TGTGCCAGCAGCATACGACTAGCGGGGGTCCCCTACGAGCAGTACTTC	CASSIRLAGVPYEQYF
TRBV7-3	TRBJ1-6	NA	NA	TGTGCCAGCAGCCCAGACAGGAATTCACCCCTCCACTTT	CASSPDRNSPLHF
TRBV7-9	TRBJ2-7	NA	NA	TGTGCCAGCAGCTTAAATCGAGGAAACGAGCAGTACTTC	CASSLNRGNEQYF
TRBV5-4	TRBJ1-2	NA	NA	TGTGCCAGCAGCGGAGACGGAAACTATGGCTACACCTTC	CASSGDGNYGYTF
TRBV7-9	TRBJ1-4	NA	NA	TGTGCCAGCAGCTTACAGGGGATAGGTGGTGAAAAACTGTTTTTT	CASSLQGIGGEKLFF
TRBV3-1/TRBV3-2	TRBJ2-5	TRBD2	NA	TGTGCCAGCAGCCAAAGTGGCGGGGGGGCCCAAGAGACCCAGTACTTC	CASSQSGGGAQETQYF
TRBV5-1	TRBJ2-1	NA	NA	TGCGCCAGCAATCACTACCCGCAATCTTACAATGAGCAGTTCTTC	CASNHYPQSYNEQFF
TRBV19	TRBJ2-3	TRBD1	once	TGTGCCAGTAGTGTCGACAGGGGGGACACAGATACGCAGTATTTT	CASSVDRGDTDTQYF
TRBV7-9	TRBJ2-7	TRBD1	once	TGTGCCAGCAGCCCCAGGGACAGGGTCGAGCAGTACTTC	CASSPRDRVEQYF
TRBV27	TRBJ1-6	NA	NA	TGTGCCAGCAGTTTTGGGCAGGGCTCCTATAATTCACCCCTCCACTTT	CASSFGQGSYNSPLHF
TRBV7-9	TRBJ2-5	NA	NA	TGTGCCGGCCAACCTCAAGAGACCCAGTACTTC	CAGQPQETQYF
TRBV5-4	TRBJ1-5	TRBD1	NA	TGTGCCAGCAGTACCGGGACAGGAGTCAATCAGCCCCAGCATTTT	CASSTGTGVNQPQHF
TRBV11-2	TRBJ2-5	TRBD1	NA	TGTGCCAGCAGCTTAGTGCGGGACAGGCCTGACCTTGACTGGTACTTC	CASSLVRDRPDLDWYF
TRBV30	TRBJ1-2	NA	NA	TGTGCCTGGAGTCCCTATTGGGGGGACCGCTATGGCTACACCTTC	CAWSPYWGDRYGYTF
TRBV5-1	TRBJ2-3	TRBD2	NA	TGCGCCAGCAGCTTGGAAGCGGGGGGGCGCGGAGATACGCAGTATTTT	CASSLEAGGRGDTQYF
TRBV5-1	TRBJ2-1	TRBD2	NA	TGCGCCAGCAGCTTGCGGGGGGAACCTTACAATGAGCAGTTCTTC	CASSLRGEPYNEQFF
TRBV5-1	TRBJ1-1	NA	NA	TGCGCCAGCAGCTTTGGGTCAGGGGACACTGAAGCTTTCTTT	CASSFGSGDTEAFF
TRBV5-8	TRBJ1-6	NA	NA	TGTGCCAGCAGCTTTACAGGTTATAATTCACCCCTCCACTTT	CASSFTGYNSPLHF
TRBV11-2	TRBJ2-7	NA	NA	TGTGCCAGCAGCTTATCGCAGGGAAGTTACGAGCAGTACTTC	CASSLSQGSYEQYF
TRBV5-6	TRBJ2-7	NA	NA	TGTGCCAGCAGCCCGGGCAGGGCCTACGAGCAGTACTTC	CASSPGRAYEQYF
TRBV30	TRBJ2-7	NA	once	TGTGCCTGGAGAATTCCGCGGTCATGGGAGCAGTACTTC	CAWRIPRSWEQYF
TRBV27	TRBJ1-1	NA	NA	TGTGCCAGCAGTTGGGGGCCGAACACTGAAGCTTTCTTT	CASSWGPNTEAFF
TRBV7-2	TRBJ1-5	TRBD1	NA	TGTGCCAGCAGCTTAGTGGGGGACAGGAGTTCGGGTCAGCCCCAGCATTTT	CASSLVGDRSSGQPQHF
TRBV10-3	TRBJ2-5	TRBD2	NA	TGTGCCATCAGGACAAGCGGGGCCCAAGAGACCCAGTACTTC	CAIRTSGAQETQYF
TRBV2	TRBJ1-1	TRBD1	NA	TGTGCCAGCAGGCCAGGACAGGGAATTCTCGGAAGCACTGAAGCTTTCTTT	CASRPGQGILGSTEAFF
TRBV10-2	TRBJ1-4	TRBD1	NA	TGCGCCAGCCGCGCCGGGACAGGGGTTGCAACTAATGAAAAACTGTTTTTT	CASRAGTGVATNEKLFF
TRBV7-9	TRBJ2-1	NA	NA	TGTGCCAGCAGCTTCGGGTGGAACAATGAGCAGTTCTTC	CASSFGWNNEQFF
TRBV24-1	TRBJ1-2	TRBD1	NA	TGTGCCATAGATACAGGGGTGGAGGGTGGCTACACCTTC	CAIDTGVEGGYTF
TRBV28	TRBJ1-2	TRBD1	NA	TGTGCCAGCAGGGTAACAGGGGTAAGCTATGGCTACACCTTC	CASRVTGVSYGYTF
TRBV27	TRBJ2-4	NA	NA	TGTGCCAGCAGTTTACAGGACAGCCAGAACATTCAGTACTTC	CASSLQDSQNIQYF